This T cell receptor beta chain was captured by sequencing in a study of blood T cells in healthy people across ages. General study findings and limits: The study regarded diversity estimates from one million T cells as underestimates. Donors of long life had a larger count of naive CD4+ cells and greater diversity than aged donors.

A J-beta primer mix and a sample-barcoded 5' primer were used in a second PCR of roughly 6 to 11 cycles. TCRdb independently ran MiXCR on the 5' RACE reads; one entry per CDR3 protein. The sample lists some 1.6 million distinct CDR3 sequences, 30% to 40% occurring once. The table lists this clonotype with a few counts. Its antigen remains unknown. Germline assignment: CDR1 LGHDT and CDR2 YNNKEL (reference sequence). Germline trimming cut 5 bases from V and 0 bases from J; bases unmatched to any gene: 3. The CDR3 is 15 amino acids. The sequence was collected from a woman younger than 45 in good health. Sequencing used blood. The V and J genes are TRBV3-1 and TRBJ1-1; 10 bases match TRBD1. This chain's CDR3 is CASSFGTGVNTEAFF. The CDR3 DNA follows: TGTGCCAGCAGCTTCGGGACAGGGGTGAACACTGAAGCTTTCTTT.